Sequencing of this TCR beta chain was carried out in a study of blood T cell repertoires in COVID-19. Using immunoSEQ multiplex PCR, the repertoire was profiled, and TCRdb retains in-frame clones only, with some absent. The sample lists around 260,000 clones; around 89% were seen once. The germline V gene has CDR1 LNHDA and CDR2 SQIVND (reference sequence). Trimming removed 7 bases from V and 1 base from J, with 10 bases in between. The CDR3 extends over 13 amino acids. This clone was observed a single time. The specimen sequenced was peripheral blood. The sequence was collected from a man aged 30 to 39 with acute or convalescent COVID-19. The chain has TRBV19 and TRBJ1-1; D uncertain. In nucleotides, the CDR3 is TGTGCCAGTATCTCCCGGGAGAACACTGAAGCTTTCTTT. Translation: CASISRENTEAFF.